This is a list of T cell receptor beta chains from one sample in a study of blood T cell repertoires in COVID-19. The protocol was immunoSEQ multiplex PCR, while the TCRdb copy is restricted to in-frame clones and leaves out a portion. The repertoire includes 60,000 to 95,000 clones, around nine tenths of them detected once, and about 6.1% sits in the top ten. The sequenced sample was peripheral blood. Receptors were obtained from a human donor in a cohort sampled during active COVID-19. Each CDR3 is given with its conserved first and last residue. A D gene is named only where the DNA matches it firmly. Where a row states a size, it is once, few, many or the class of an expanded clone; other rows omit it.

clone size	CDR3 length	D gene	V gene	J gene	CDR3 DNA	CDR3 protein
.	12	.	TRBV7-9	TRBJ1-2	TGTGCCAGCACTCCCTCCCAGGGTGGCTACACCTTC	CASTPSQGGYTF
.	14	.	TRBV19	TRBJ2-2	TGTGCCAGTAGTTCGGCTAGCAACACCGGGGAGCTGTTTTTT	CASSSASNTGELFF
.	13	.	TRBV5-1	TRBJ2-7	TGCGCCAGCAGCTTAAGCTCTTCCTACGAGCAGTACTTC	CASSLSSSYEQYF
.	15	TRBD1	TRBV7-9	TRBJ2-2	TGTGCCAGCAGCTTTACGTCAGGGGGCACCGGGGAGCTGTTTTTT	CASSFTSGGTGELFF
.	13	.	TRBV10-3	TRBJ2-1	TGTGCCATCAGTCCACTCGGGGACAATGAGCAGTTCTTC	CAISPLGDNEQFF
.	15	TRBD1	TRBV19	TRBJ1-4	TGTGCCAGTACCCTGGGGACAGCGTCTAATGAAAAACTGTTTTTT	CASTLGTASNEKLFF
once	17	TRBD1	TRBV2	TRBJ1-2	TGTGCCAGCAGTGTGTTCCCCCCGGGACAGGCCAACTATGGCTACACCTTC	CASSVFPPGQANYGYTF
.	16	.	TRBV19	TRBJ1-5	TGTGCCAGTAGTCGTCTACAGTGGGTTAGCAATCAGCCCCAGCATTTT	CASSRLQWVSNQPQHF
.	12	.	TRBV14	TRBJ2-5	TGTGCCAGCAGCCAAGTCCGTGAGACCCAGTACTTC	CASSQVRETQYF
.	13	.	TRBV3-1/TRBV3-2	TRBJ1-6	TGTGCCAGCAGCCAAGATGTGGGCTCACCCCTCCACTTT	CASSQDVGSPLHF
.	14	.	TRBV27	TRBJ1-1	TGTGCCAGCAGTTTAAGCATCCAGGGCACTGAAGCTTTCTTT	CASSLSIQGTEAFF
.	13	TRBD2	TRBV19	TRBJ2-1	TGTGCCAGTAGCGGGGGGGTCAACAATGAGCAGTTCTTC	CASSGGVNNEQFF
.	15	.	TRBV29-1	TRBJ2-1	TGCAGCGTTGAAGATAGGGTGGGAGGTCTCAATGAGCAGTTCTTC	CSVEDRVGGLNEQFF